The sample holds many counts of the clone carrying this T cell receptor beta chain. Amplification of TCR beta CDR3 regions used RNA transcripts. The authors performed first-round RT-PCR with HTBI primers and then a second-round multiplex PCR. TCRdb called the multiplex PCR reads again in MiXCR, with one record for every CDR3 protein. In the table there are tens of thousands of distinct CDR3 sequences, around 50% of which are singletons. The data stem from a study of Graves' ophthalmopathy and Graves' hyperthyroidism. Sequenced sample: peripheral blood. The clonotype originates from an adult woman with Graves' ophthalmopathy.

DNA for the CDR3: TGTGCCAGCAGTTCCAATCGACAGGGGGCGAATGAAAAACTGTTTTTT. Translating it yields CASSSNRQGANEKLFF. This chain connects TRBV6-6 to TRBJ1-4, with 10 bases identical to TRBD1. V was clipped by 4 bases and J by 5 bases; unmatched bases: 7. The CDR3 sequence is 16 residues long. Per germline, CDR1 MNHNY and CDR2 SVGAGI (reference sequence).